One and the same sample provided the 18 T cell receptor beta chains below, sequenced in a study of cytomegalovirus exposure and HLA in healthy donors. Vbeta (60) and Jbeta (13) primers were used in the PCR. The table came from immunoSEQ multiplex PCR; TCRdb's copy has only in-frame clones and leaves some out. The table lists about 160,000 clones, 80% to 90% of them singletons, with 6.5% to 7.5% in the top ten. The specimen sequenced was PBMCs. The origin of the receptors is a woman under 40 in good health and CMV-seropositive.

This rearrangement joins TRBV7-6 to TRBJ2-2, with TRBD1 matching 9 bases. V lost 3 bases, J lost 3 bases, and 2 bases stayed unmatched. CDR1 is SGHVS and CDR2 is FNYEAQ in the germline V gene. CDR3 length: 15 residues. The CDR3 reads CASSFWTGDTGELFF. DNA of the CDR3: TGTGCCAGCAGCTTCTGGACAGGGGACACCGGGGAGCTGTTTTTT.

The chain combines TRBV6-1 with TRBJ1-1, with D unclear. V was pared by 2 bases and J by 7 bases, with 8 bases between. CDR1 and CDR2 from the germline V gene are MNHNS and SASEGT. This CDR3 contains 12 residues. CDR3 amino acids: CASSETEGEAFF. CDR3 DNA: TGTGCCAGCAGTGAAACGGAGGGTGAAGCTTTCTTT.

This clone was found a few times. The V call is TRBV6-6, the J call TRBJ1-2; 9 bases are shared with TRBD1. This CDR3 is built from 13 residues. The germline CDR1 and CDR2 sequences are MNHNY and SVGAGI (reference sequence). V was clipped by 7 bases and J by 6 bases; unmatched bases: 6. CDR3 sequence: CASKEQGADGYTF. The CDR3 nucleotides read TGTGCCAGCAAAGAACAGGGGGCGGATGGCTACACCTTC.

Here the CDR3 DNA reads TGCGCCAGCAGCTTCGGACCGGGACTAGCGGGGGGGTCGGCATTCTTC. Translating gives CASSFGPGLAGGSAFF. The J gene is TRBJ2-1, the V gene TRBV5-1, with TRBD2 identical over 16 bases. The CDR3 contains 16 residues. The V segment lost 2 bases and the J segment 16 bases; nucleotides outside the gene matches: 12. Germline values: CDR1 SGHRS, CDR2 YFSETQ.

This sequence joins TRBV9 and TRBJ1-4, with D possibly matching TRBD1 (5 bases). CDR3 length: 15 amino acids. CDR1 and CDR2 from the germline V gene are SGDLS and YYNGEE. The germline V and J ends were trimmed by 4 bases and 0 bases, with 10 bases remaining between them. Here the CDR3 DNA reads TGTGCCAGCAGCATATCAGGGACAACTAATGAAAAACTGTTTTTT. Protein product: CASSISGTTNEKLFF.

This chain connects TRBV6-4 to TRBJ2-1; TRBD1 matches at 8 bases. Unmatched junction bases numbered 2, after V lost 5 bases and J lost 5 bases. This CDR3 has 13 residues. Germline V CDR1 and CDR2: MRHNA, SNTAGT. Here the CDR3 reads CASSRTGNNEQFF. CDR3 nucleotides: TGTGCCAGCAGTCGGACAGGGAACAATGAGCAGTTCTTC.

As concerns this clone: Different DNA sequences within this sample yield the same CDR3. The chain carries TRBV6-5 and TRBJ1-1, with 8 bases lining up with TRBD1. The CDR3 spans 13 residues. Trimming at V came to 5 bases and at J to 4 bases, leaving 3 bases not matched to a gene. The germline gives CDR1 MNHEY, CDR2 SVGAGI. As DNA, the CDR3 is TGTGCCAGCAGTCCTGGGACAGGCACTGAAGCTTTCTTT. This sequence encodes CASSPGTGTEAFF.

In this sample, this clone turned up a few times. The CDR3 here is CASSPRQGVEKLFF. The DNA of the CDR3 is TGCGCCAGCAGCCCCCGACAGGGAGTCGAAAAACTGTTTTTT. The chain recombines TRBV4-1 with TRBJ1-4, with 7 positions matching TRBD1. The CDR3 runs 14 residues. The germline gives CDR1 MGHRA, CDR2 YSYEKL. Trimming cost V 4 bases and J 8 bases; bases outside gene matches: 7.

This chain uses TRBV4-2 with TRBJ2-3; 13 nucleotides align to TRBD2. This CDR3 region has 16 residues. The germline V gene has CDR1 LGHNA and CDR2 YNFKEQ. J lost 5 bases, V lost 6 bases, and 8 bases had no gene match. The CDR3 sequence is CASSPTSGGEGDTQYF. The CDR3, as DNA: TGTGCCAGCAGTCCAACTAGCGGGGGGGAGGGAGATACGCAGTATTTT.

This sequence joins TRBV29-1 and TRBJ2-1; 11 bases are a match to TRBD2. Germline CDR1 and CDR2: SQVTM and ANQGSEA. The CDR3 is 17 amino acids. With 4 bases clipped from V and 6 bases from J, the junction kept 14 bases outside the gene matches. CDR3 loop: CSVGRASGGRWGNEQFF. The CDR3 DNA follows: TGCAGCGTTGGTAGGGCTAGCGGGGGGCGATGGGGCAATGAGCAGTTCTTC.

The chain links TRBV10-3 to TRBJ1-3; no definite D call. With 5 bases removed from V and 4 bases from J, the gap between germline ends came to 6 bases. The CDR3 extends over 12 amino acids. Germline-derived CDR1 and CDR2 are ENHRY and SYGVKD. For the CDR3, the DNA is TGTGCCATCAGTTTAGAAGGAAACACCATATATTTT. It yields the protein CAISLEGNTIYF.

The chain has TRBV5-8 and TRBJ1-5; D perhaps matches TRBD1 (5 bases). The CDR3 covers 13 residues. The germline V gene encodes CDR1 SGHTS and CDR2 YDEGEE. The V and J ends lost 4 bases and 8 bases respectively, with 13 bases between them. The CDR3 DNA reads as TGTGCCAGCAGCCCGGTGGGGGGGAAGCCCCAGCATTTT. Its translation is CASSPVGGKPQHF.

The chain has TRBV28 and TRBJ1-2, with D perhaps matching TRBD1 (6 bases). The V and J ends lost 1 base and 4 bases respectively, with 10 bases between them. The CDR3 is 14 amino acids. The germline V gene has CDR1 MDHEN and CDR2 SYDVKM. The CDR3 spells CASSLSTDSYGYTF. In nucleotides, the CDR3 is TGTGCCAGCAGTTTATCAACGGACAGCTATGGCTACACCTTC.

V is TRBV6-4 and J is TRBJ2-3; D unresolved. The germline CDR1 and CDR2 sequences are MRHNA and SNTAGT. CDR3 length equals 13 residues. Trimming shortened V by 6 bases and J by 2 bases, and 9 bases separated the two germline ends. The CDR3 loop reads CASRQTNTDTQYF. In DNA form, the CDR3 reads TGTGCCAGCAGACAAACTAACACAGATACGCAGTATTTT.

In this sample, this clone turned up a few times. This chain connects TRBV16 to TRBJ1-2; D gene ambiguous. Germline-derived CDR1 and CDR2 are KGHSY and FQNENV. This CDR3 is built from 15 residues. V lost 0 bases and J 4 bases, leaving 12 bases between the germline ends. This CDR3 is CASSQSSREGYGYTF. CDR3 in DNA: TGTGCCAGCAGCCAATCATCCCGGGAGGGCTATGGCTACACCTTC.

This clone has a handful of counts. CDR3 DNA sequence: TGTGCTAGTGCCCCCCTCCGTGGATCAGACAGGGGGTTCAATCAGCCCCAGCATTTT. It specifies CASAPLRGSDRGFNQPQHF. The V gene is TRBV12-5, the J gene TRBJ1-5; 9 nucleotides align to TRBD1. The length of the CDR3 is 19 residues. In germline, CDR1 is LGHNT, CDR2 FRNRAP. The V gene end was trimmed by 7 bases and the J gene end by 3 bases; junction bases not matched to a gene: 19.

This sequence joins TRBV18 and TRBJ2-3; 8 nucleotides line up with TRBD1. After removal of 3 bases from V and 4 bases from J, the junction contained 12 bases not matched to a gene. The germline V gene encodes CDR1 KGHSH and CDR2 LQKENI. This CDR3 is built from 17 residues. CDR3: CASSPTLVQGAADTQYF. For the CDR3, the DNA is TGTGCCAGCTCACCCACCTTGGTGCAGGGGGCGGCAGATACGCAGTATTTT.

The CDR3 nucleotides read TGCGCCAGCAGCCAAGATTGGACAGGGGTTGCGAGCTATGGCTACACCTTC. Encoded protein: CASSQDWTGVASYGYTF. This chain uses TRBV4-3 with TRBJ1-2; 9 nucleotides align to TRBD1. The J segment lost 4 bases and the V segment lost 0 bases, leaving 9 bases of the junction unmatched. Per germline, CDR1 LGHNA and CDR2 YSLEER. This CDR3 has 17 amino acids.